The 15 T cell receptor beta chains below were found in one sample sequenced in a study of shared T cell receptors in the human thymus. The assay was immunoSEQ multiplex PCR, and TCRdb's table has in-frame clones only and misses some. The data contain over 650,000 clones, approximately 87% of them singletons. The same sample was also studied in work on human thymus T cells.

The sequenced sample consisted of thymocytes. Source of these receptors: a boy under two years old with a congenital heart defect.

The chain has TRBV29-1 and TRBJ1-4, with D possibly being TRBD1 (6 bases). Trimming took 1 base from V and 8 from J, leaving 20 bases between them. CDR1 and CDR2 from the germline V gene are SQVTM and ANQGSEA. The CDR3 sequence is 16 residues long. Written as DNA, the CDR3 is TGCAGCGTTGAAGGGGACACCGTTCTTGGCTACGAAAAACTGTTTTTT. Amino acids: CSVEGDTVLGYEKLFF.

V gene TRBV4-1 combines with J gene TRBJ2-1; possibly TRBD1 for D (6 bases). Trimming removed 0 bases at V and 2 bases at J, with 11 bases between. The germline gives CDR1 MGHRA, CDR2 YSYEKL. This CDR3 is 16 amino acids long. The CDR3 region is CASSQDVAGAYNEQFF. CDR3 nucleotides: TGCGCCAGCAGCCAAGATGTAGCAGGGGCCTACAATGAGCAGTTCTTC.

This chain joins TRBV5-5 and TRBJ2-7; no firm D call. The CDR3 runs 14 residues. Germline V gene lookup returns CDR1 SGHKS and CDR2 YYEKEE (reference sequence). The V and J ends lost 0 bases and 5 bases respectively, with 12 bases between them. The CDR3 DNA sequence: TGTGCCAGCAGCTTGGGTACAGTTCCCCACGAGCAGTACTTC. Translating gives CASSLGTVPHEQYF.

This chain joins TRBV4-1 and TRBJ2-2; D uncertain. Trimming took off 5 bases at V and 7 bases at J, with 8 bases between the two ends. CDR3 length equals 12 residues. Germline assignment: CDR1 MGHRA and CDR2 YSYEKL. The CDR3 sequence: CASSSNGGELFF. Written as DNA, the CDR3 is TGCGCCAGCAGCTCTAATGGCGGGGAGCTGTTTTTT.

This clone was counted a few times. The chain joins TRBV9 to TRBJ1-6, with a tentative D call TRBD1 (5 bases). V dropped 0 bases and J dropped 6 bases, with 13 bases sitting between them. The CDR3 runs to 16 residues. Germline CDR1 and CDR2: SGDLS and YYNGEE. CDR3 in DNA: TGTGCCAGCAGCGTAGTTGGGGGGGTGGGTAATTCACCCCTCCACTTT. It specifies CASSVVGGVGNSPLHF.

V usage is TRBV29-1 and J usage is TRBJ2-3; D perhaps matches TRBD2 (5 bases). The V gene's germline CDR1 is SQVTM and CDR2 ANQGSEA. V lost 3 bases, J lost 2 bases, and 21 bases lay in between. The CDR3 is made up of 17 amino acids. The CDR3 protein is CSVDRMFAGPHTDTQYF. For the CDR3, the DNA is TGCAGCGTTGATAGAATGTTCGCGGGCCCGCACACAGATACGCAGTATTTT.

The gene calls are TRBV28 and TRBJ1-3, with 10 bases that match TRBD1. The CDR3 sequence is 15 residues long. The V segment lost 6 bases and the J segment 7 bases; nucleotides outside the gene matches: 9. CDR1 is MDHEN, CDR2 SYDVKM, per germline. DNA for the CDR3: TGTGCCAGCAGCTCCGGGACAGGGGCGTGGAACACCATATATTTT. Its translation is CASSSGTGAWNTIYF. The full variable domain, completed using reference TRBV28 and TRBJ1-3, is DVKVTQSSRYLVKRTGEKVFLECVQDMDHENMFWYRQDPGLGLRLIYFSYDVKMKEKGDIPEGYSVSREKKERFSLILESASTNQTSMYLCASSSGTGAWNTIYFGEGSWLTVV.

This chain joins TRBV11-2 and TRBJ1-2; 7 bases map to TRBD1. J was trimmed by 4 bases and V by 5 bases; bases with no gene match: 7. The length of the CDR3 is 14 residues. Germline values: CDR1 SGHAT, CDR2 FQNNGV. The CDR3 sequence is CASSGRGQAYGYTF. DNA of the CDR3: TGTGCCAGCAGCGGTAGGGGGCAGGCCTATGGCTACACCTTC.

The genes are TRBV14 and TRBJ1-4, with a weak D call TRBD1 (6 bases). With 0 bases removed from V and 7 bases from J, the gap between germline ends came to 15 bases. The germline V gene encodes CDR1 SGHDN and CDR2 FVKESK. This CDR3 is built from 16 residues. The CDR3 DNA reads TGTGCCAGCAGCCAAGAAATAGACAGGAGGAGTGAAAAACTGTTTTTT. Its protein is CASSQEIDRRSEKLFF.

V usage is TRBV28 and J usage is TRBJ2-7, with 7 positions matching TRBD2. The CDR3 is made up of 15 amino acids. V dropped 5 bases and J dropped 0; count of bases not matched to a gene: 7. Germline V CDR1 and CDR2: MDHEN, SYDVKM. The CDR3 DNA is TGTGCCAGCAGTCATGGGGACTATTTCTCCTACGAGCAGTACTTC. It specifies CASSHGDYFSYEQYF. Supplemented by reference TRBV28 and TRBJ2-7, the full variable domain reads DVKVTQSSRYLVKRTGEKVFLECVQDMDHENMFWYRQDPGLGLRLIYFSYDVKMKEKGDIPEGYSVSREKKERFSLILESASTNQTSMYLCASSHGDYFSYEQYFGPGTRLTVT.

Here the CDR3 reads CATSNRHRVEWSNQPQHF. The CDR3 DNA is TGTGCCACCAGCAACCGTCACAGGGTGGAGTGGAGCAATCAGCCCCAGCATTTT. The chain joins TRBV15 to TRBJ1-5, with a weak D call TRBD1 (6 bases). The germline CDR1 and CDR2 sequences are LNHNV and YYDKDF (reference sequence). The V gene lost 4 bases and the J gene lost 1 base, with 20 bases spanning the gap. The CDR3 totals 18 residues.

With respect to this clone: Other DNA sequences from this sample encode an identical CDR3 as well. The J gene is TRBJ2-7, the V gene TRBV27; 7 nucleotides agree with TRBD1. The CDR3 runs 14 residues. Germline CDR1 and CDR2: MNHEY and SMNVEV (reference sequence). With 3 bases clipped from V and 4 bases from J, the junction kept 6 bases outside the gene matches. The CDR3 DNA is TGTGCCAGCAGTTTTCGCGACAGGGCGTACGAGCAGTACTTC. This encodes CASSFRDRAYEQYF.

CDR3 in amino acids: CASSEKGARGQGLLYGYTF. CDR3 DNA: TGTGCCAGCAGTGAAAAAGGGGCCCGAGGACAGGGCCTCCTCTATGGCTACACCTTC. The V and J genes are TRBV6-1 and TRBJ1-2, with TRBD1 matching 8 bases. This CDR3 has 19 residues. With 2 bases clipped from V and 4 bases from J, the junction kept 18 bases outside the gene matches. Per germline, CDR1 MNHNS and CDR2 SASEGT.

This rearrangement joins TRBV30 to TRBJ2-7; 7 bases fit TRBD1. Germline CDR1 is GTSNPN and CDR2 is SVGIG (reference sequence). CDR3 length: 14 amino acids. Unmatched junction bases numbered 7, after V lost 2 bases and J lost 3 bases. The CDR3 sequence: CAWSKTGLHYEQYF. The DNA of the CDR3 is TGTGCCTGGAGTAAGACAGGGCTCCACTACGAGCAGTACTTC.

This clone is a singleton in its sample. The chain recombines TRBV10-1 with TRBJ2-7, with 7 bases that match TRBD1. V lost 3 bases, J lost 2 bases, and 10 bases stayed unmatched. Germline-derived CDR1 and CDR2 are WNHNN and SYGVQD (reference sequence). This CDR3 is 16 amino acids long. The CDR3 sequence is CASSDGRQGEAYEQYF. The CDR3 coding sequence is TGCGCCAGCAGTGACGGGCGGCAGGGGGAAGCCTACGAGCAGTACTTC.